These 9 T cell receptor beta chains were all obtained from the same sample, sequenced in a study of cytomegalovirus exposure and HLA in healthy donors. PCR amplification relied on 60 Vbeta primers (plus 13 Jbeta primers). Sequenced by immunoSEQ multiplex PCR; TCRdb stores in-frame clones only, minus some. The sample has some 98,000 clones; roughly 82% are singletons. The sample consisted of PBMCs. All receptors derive from a human donor in good health.

The rearrangement joins TRBV11-2 to TRBJ1-1; perhaps TRBD1 as D (5 bases). The CDR3 totals 15 residues. Trimming removed 2 bases at V and 2 bases at J, with 12 bases between. Germline-derived CDR1 and CDR2 are SGHAT and FQNNGV. CDR3 sequence: CASSLTAGTNTEAFF. CDR3 sequence (DNA): TGTGCCAGCAGCTTAACAGCGGGGACCAACACTGAAGCTTTCTTT.

This rearrangement joins TRBV7-2 to TRBJ1-1; D may be TRBD1 (6 bases). This CDR3 has 15 amino acids. CDR1 is SGHTA, CDR2 FQGNSA, per germline. Trimming shortened V by 5 bases and J by 6 bases, and 19 bases separated the two germline ends. In DNA form, the CDR3 reads TGTGCCAGCAGCCAACTGACAGGCTTATCTGCTGAAGCTTTCTTT. Amino acids: CASSQLTGLSAEAFF.

About this clone: The junction does not match germline at one end; this may be a read error. This chain joins TRBV7-9 and TRBJ1-1; D ambiguous. Germline V gives CDR1 SEHNR, CDR2 FQNEAQ (reference sequence). This CDR3 region has 18 residues. For the CDR3, the DNA is TGTTCCAGCAGCCCGCTAGGAGGGTTTCGCCAATTGAACACTGAAGCTTTCTTT. Its translation: CSSSPLGGFRQLNTEAFF. The full variable domain, its missing parts supplied by reference TRBV7-9 and TRBJ1-1, is DTGVSQNPRHKITKRGQNVTFRCDPISEHNRLYWYRQTLGQGPEFLTYFQNEAQLEKSRLLSDRFSAERPKGSFSTLEIQRTEQGDSAMYLCSSSPLGGFRQLNTEAFFGQGTRLTVV.

This chain joins TRBV27 and TRBJ2-2; D is ambiguous. The V and J ends lost 4 bases and 9 bases respectively, with 9 bases between them. The CDR3 is 12 residues long. Germline V gene sequence: CDR1 MNHEY, CDR2 SMNVEV (reference sequence). The CDR3 DNA reads TGTGCCAGCAGTTCGCGACATAGGGAGCTGTTTTTT. Translating it yields CASSSRHRELFF.

The gene calls are TRBV16 and TRBJ1-1; D is ambiguous. Between the trimmed V and J ends, which lost 1 base and 0 bases, there was a span of 6 bases. Germline V CDR1 and CDR2: KGHSY, FQNENV. This CDR3 is built from 14 residues. The CDR3 nucleotides are TGTGCCAGCAGCCAATTTTCCATGAACACTGAAGCTTTCTTT. It specifies CASSQFSMNTEAFF.

The J gene is TRBJ1-1, the V gene TRBV14; 8 nucleotides match TRBD1. V lost 2 bases, J lost 11 bases, and 10 bases stayed unmatched. Looked up from germline, CDR1 is SGHDN and CDR2 is FVKESK. This CDR3 has 14 residues. The chain's CDR3 is CASSQHDRGPLAFF. For the CDR3, the DNA is TGTGCCAGCAGCCAACACGACAGGGGCCCCTTGGCTTTCTTT. Looking up the rest from reference TRBV14 and TRBJ1-1 gives the full variable domain: EAGVTQFPSHSVIEKGQTVTLRCDPISGHDNLYWYRRVMGKEIKFLLHFVKESKQDESGMPNNRFLAERTGGTYSTLKVQPAELEDSGVYFCASSQHDRGPLAFFGQGTRLTVV.

The chain carries TRBV5-4 and TRBJ1-4; 7 bases match TRBD1. Losses at the gene ends were 3 bases for V and 1 base for J; bases not matched to a gene: 6. Germline lookup yields CDR1 SGHNT and CDR2 YYREEE (reference sequence). This CDR3 has 16 amino acids. As DNA, the CDR3 is TGTGCCAGCAGCTCGACAGGGTTAGGAACTAATGAAAAACTGTTTTTT. Its translation is CASSSTGLGTNEKLFF.

V gene TRBV9 combines with J gene TRBJ2-2, with 13 bases aligning to TRBD2. The CDR3 runs to 20 residues. Germline CDR1 SGDLS, CDR2 YYNGEE. J was trimmed by 6 bases and V by 3 bases; bases with no gene match: 17. CDR3 sequence: CASSARTGTSGKGGPGELFF. The DNA for the CDR3 is TGTGCCAGCAGCGCGAGGACCGGGACTAGCGGGAAAGGGGGTCCCGGGGAGCTGTTTTTT. Drawing the rest from reference TRBV9 and TRBJ2-2, the complete variable domain is DSGVTQTPKHLITATGQRVTLRCSPRSGDLSVYWYQQSLDQGLQFLIQYYNGEERAKGNILERFSAQQFPDLHSELNLSSLELGDSALYFCASSARTGTSGKGGPGELFFGEGSRLTVL.

The chain joins TRBV19 to TRBJ2-7; D uncertain. The CDR3 contains 14 residues. Germline CDR1 and CDR2: LNHDA and SQIVND (reference sequence). Trimming took off 4 bases at V and 2 bases at J, with 12 bases between the two ends. The DNA for the CDR3 is TGTGCCAGTAGTACCTCATTAGCTACCTACGAGCAGTACTTC. Translation: CASSTSLATYEQYF.